This entry lists 24 T cell receptor beta chains sequenced from one sample in a study of blood T cells in healthy people across ages. It was with a sample-barcoded 5' primer and a J-beta primer mix that a second PCR of about 7 to 12 cycles was run. MiXCR, run by TCRdb on the 5' RACE reads, gives a single entry per CDR3 protein. The data contain approximately 780,000 distinct CDR3 sequences, roughly 25% of them seen just once; the ten biggest clones take up about 2.9%. This sample was shared with a second study, whose subject was T cells of mothers and their children.

What was sequenced was blood. The receptors come from a boy aged 5-17 years in good health.

The CDR3 spells CASSYSGSLNTEAFF. The CDR3 coding sequence is TGTGCCAGCAGTTACTCGGGCAGTTTGAACACTGAAGCTTTCTTT. The genes are TRBV6-5 and TRBJ1-1, with no clear D. This CDR3 region has 15 residues. Germline V gives CDR1 MNHEY, CDR2 SVGAGI. Trimming shortened V by 0 bases and J by 0 bases, and 8 bases separated the two germline ends.

The V call is TRBV30, the J call TRBJ2-7; D may be TRBD1 (5 bases). This CDR3 spans 13 amino acids. Trimming cost V 3 bases and J 2 bases, with 11 bases left between them. Germline CDR1 reads GTSNPN; CDR2 reads SVGIG (reference sequence). CDR3 bases: TGTGCCTGGAGAACTGGGGCGGCCTACGAGCAGTACTTC. Its protein is CAWRTGAAYEQYF.

This chain uses TRBV20-1 with TRBJ2-1, with TRBD2 matching 7 bases. This CDR3 contains 13 residues. Trimming removed 6 bases from V and 7 bases from J; junction bases left unmatched: 9. The germline CDR1 and CDR2 sequences are DFQATT and SNEGSKA (reference sequence). The CDR3 bases are TGCAGTGCACCTAAAACGGGGGGAAATGAGCAGTTCTTC. Its protein product is CSAPKTGGNEQFF.

The chain combines TRBV9 with TRBJ2-2; the match to TRBD1 covers 10 bases. Germline values: CDR1 SGDLS, CDR2 YYNGEE. V gave up 6 bases and J gave up 7 bases; unmatched junction bases: 12. The CDR3 runs 16 residues. The CDR3 sequence: CASTLGDRGFGGELFF. The CDR3 nucleotides are TGTGCCAGCACATTGGGGGACAGGGGTTTTGGCGGGGAGCTGTTTTTT.

V usage is TRBV7-6 and J usage is TRBJ1-1, with D unclear. The V end lost 7 bases, the J end lost 6 bases, and 18 bases lay between the germline ends. CDR3 length: 14 residues. The germline CDR1 and CDR2 sequences are SGHVS and FNYEAQ. The CDR3 sequence is CASTPNGIRAEAFF. In DNA, the CDR3 is TGTGCCAGCACCCCTAATGGGATACGGGCTGAAGCTTTCTTT.

This clonotype was seen a handful of times. The chain joins TRBV9 to TRBJ2-3; 8 bases agree with TRBD2. The length of the CDR3 is 16 residues. Germline CDR1 and CDR2: SGDLS and YYNGEE. V was clipped by 3 bases and J by 3 bases; unmatched bases: 9. CDR3 in DNA: TGTGCCAGCAGCGCGACGGGGACTAGGGGGACAGATACGCAGTATTTT. Translation: CASSATGTRGTDTQYF.

The chain employs TRBV20-1 and TRBJ2-2, with D hard to call. V gave up 3 bases and J gave up 8 bases, with 10 bases separating them. This CDR3 comprises 12 residues. The germline CDR1 and CDR2 sequences are DFQATT and SNEGSKA (reference sequence). CDR3 sequence: CSASRPGGELFF. CDR3 DNA: TGCAGTGCTAGCCGTCCTGGAGGGGAGCTGTTTTTT.

The genes are TRBV11-2 and TRBJ1-2; perhaps TRBD1 as D (5 bases). The CDR3 contains 15 residues. V lost 5 bases to trimming and J lost 4 bases, with 17 bases between them. Per germline, CDR1 SGHAT and CDR2 FQNNGV. CDR3 in amino acids: CASSPPREDVYGYTF. The DNA of the CDR3 is TGTGCCAGCAGCCCACCCAGGGAAGATGTCTATGGCTACACCTTC.

This clonotype was detected only a few times. The V gene is TRBV6-1, the J gene TRBJ2-4; D tentatively reads TRBD1 or TRBD2 (5 bases each). V was pared by 8 bases and J by 0 bases, with 11 bases between. CDR3 length: 14 residues. Germline CDR1 reads MNHNS; CDR2 reads SASEGT. CDR3: CASEGTIAKNIQYF. Here the CDR3 DNA reads TGTGCCAGCGAGGGGACCATAGCCAAAAACATTCAGTACTTC.

This clonotype was seen a handful of times. The chain has TRBV11-2 and TRBJ2-1; D is possibly TRBD1 (5 bases). V lost 4 bases and J lost 7, with 14 bases in between. The CDR3 runs 14 residues. In germline, CDR1 is SGHAT, CDR2 FQNNGV. The CDR3, as DNA: TGTGCCAGCAGCTCTCAGGGTATTGGTAATGAGCAGTTCTTC. Protein: CASSSQGIGNEQFF. The entire variable domain, with the rest obtained from reference TRBV11-2 and TRBJ2-1, is as follows: EAGVAQSPRYKIIEKRQSVAFWCNPISGHATLYWYQQILGQGPKLLIQFQNNGVVDDSQLPKDRFSAERLKGVDSTLKIQPAKLEDSAVYLCASSSQGIGNEQFFGPGTRLTVL.

This clonotype was observed a few times. The chain couples TRBV7-8 to TRBJ1-2; D is undetermined. This CDR3 is built from 13 residues. The V gene lost 5 bases and the J gene lost 8 bases, with 15 bases spanning the gap. Germline V gene data show CDR1 as SGHVS and CDR2 as FQNEAQ. The CDR3 region is CASSKDTGRGYTF. The DNA for the CDR3 is TGTGCCAGCAGCAAAGACACGGGTAGGGGCTACACCTTC. Looking up the rest from reference TRBV7-8 and TRBJ1-2 gives the full variable domain: GAGVSQSPRYKVAKRGQDVALRCDPISGHVSLFWYQQALGQGPEFLTYFQNEAQLDKSGLPSDRFFAERPEGSVSTLKIQRTQQEDSAVYLCASSKDTGRGYTFGSGTRLTVV.

This clonotype was seen just once. This chain connects TRBV3-1 to TRBJ2-1, with D maybe TRBD2 (6 bases). V lost 0 bases and J 8 bases, leaving 14 bases between the germline ends. From germline, CDR1 is LGHDT and CDR2 YNNKEL (reference sequence). The CDR3 is 15 residues long. In DNA, the CDR3 is TGTGCCAGCAGCCAAGATGGGGGTAGCGGCGATGAGCAGTTCTTC. Its translation is CASSQDGGSGDEQFF.

This clonotype appeared a few times. The chain combines TRBV6-5 with TRBJ1-2; D not resolved. This CDR3 region has 12 residues. Germline loops: CDR1 MNHEY, CDR2 SVGAGI. Trimming shortened V by 11 bases and J by 3 bases, and 13 bases separated the two germline ends. This CDR3 reads CACRKVDYGYTF. CDR3 nucleotide sequence: TGTGCCTGTAGAAAGGTTGACTATGGCTACACCTTC.

The sample holds a few counts of this clonotype. This chain uses TRBV20-1 with TRBJ1-2; D gene ambiguous. The CDR3 contains 12 residues. Germline V gene sequence: CDR1 DFQATT, CDR2 SNEGSKA (reference sequence). V lost 6 bases and J 8 bases, leaving 16 bases between the germline ends. This chain's CDR3 is CSAVTRSWGYTF. CDR3 coding DNA: TGCAGTGCCGTTACCCGGTCTTGGGGCTACACCTTC.

The chain has TRBV6-5 and TRBJ1-1; D is perhaps TRBD1 (5 bases). Trimming stripped 2 bases from V and 1 base from J, with 11 bases between. This CDR3 has 15 amino acids. Germline assignment: CDR1 MNHEY and CDR2 SVGAGI. CDR3 residues: CASSYAGRANTEAFF. The CDR3 DNA follows: TGTGCCAGCAGTTACGCGGGACGGGCGAACACTGAAGCTTTCTTT.

This sequence joins TRBV19 and TRBJ1-2, with a tentative D call TRBD1 (6 bases). Trimming cost V 10 bases and J 7 bases, with 19 bases left between them. This CDR3 has 13 amino acids. Germline V gene lookup returns CDR1 LNHDA and CDR2 SQIVND (reference sequence). The DNA of the CDR3 is TGTGCCACCTCACAGGGATCAGTCGCTGGCTACACCTTC. Translated: CATSQGSVAGYTF.

The rearrangement uses TRBV19 and TRBJ2-7, with 7 bases that match TRBD2. Trimming at V came to 6 bases and at J to 3 bases, leaving 14 bases not matched to a gene. This CDR3 is built from 16 residues. Germline CDR1 and CDR2: LNHDA and SQIVND (reference sequence). The CDR3 sequence: CASSRGALASVYEQYF. CDR3 in DNA: TGTGCCAGTAGCAGAGGGGCACTAGCGTCGGTCTACGAGCAGTACTTC.

V and J are TRBV20-1 and TRBJ2-7, with 8 nucleotides matching TRBD2. V was clipped by 5 bases and J by 3 bases; unmatched bases: 6. This CDR3 has 13 amino acids. CDR1 is DFQATT, CDR2 SNEGSKA, per germline (reference sequence). In DNA form, the CDR3 reads TGCAGTGCTTGGACTAGCATGGGCTACGAGCAGTACGTC. Its protein product is CSAWTSMGYEQYV.

This clonotype was observed a few times. The CDR3 nucleotides are TGTGCCACCAGCAGAGCCCGTGAGCGTCTAGCCAAAAACATTCAGTACTTC. Its protein is CATSRARERLAKNIQYF. This chain joins TRBV15 and TRBJ2-4, with D unresolved. V was trimmed by 1 base and J by 0 bases, leaving 13 bases between them. Looked up from germline, CDR1 is LNHNV and CDR2 is YYDKDF (reference sequence). CDR3 length equals 17 residues.

The V gene is TRBV5-4, the J gene TRBJ1-4; D ambiguous. The CDR3 is 15 amino acids. The germline V and J ends were trimmed by 4 bases and 1 base, with 11 bases remaining between them. Germline CDR1 SGHNT, CDR2 YYREEE (reference sequence). The CDR3 sequence: CASSRASGTNEKLFF. Written as DNA, the CDR3 is TGTGCCAGCAGCCGGGCCTCGGGAACTAATGAAAAACTGTTTTTT.

Worth noting for this clonotype: This may stem from a read error, because a much larger clone lies one nucleotide away. The rearrangement links TRBV11-2 to TRBJ2-5, with TRBD2 matching over 11 bases. The CDR3 is made up of 16 amino acids. Germline CDR1 reads SGHAT; CDR2 reads FQNNGV. Written as DNA, the CDR3 is TGTGACAGCAGCCACGGGCGACTAGCGGGGCAAGAGACCCAGTACTTC. Protein: CDSSHGRLAGQETQYF.

The rearrangement links TRBV6-5 to TRBJ1-1; D not resolved. Germline CDR1 is MNHEY and CDR2 is SVGAGI. Between the trimmed V and J ends, which lost 1 base and 8 bases, there was a span of 11 bases. The CDR3 spans 13 residues. The CDR3 spells CASSYYSGSEAFF. The CDR3 DNA follows: TGTGCCAGCAGTTACTACTCGGGGAGCGAAGCTTTCTTT.

This chain uses TRBV7-2 with TRBJ2-7, with 7 positions matching TRBD1. CDR3 size: 15 residues. V trimming: 3 bases; J trimming: 5 bases; junction bases outside the gene matches: 10. From germline, CDR1 is SGHTA and CDR2 FQGNSA. CDR3 protein: CASSLAGTVMNEQYF. The CDR3 DNA follows: TGTGCCAGCAGCTTGGCCGGGACAGTTATGAACGAGCAGTACTTC.

CDR3 DNA: TGTGCCAGCAGCCCTGGGACTAGCGGGAGTGGGTACAATGAGCAGTTCTTC. This encodes CASSPGTSGSGYNEQFF. V and J are TRBV11-3 and TRBJ2-1; TRBD2 matches 14 bases. The CDR3 length is 17 residues. Germline trimming cut 5 bases from V and 4 bases from J; bases unmatched to any gene: 7. Looked up from germline, CDR1 is SGHNT and CDR2 is YENEEA.